Sequencing of this TCR beta chain was carried out in a study of radiotherapy plus CTLA-4 blockade in lung cancer (dated by TCRdb to 2016 to 2019). General notes on the study: Objective responses occurred in approximately 19% of enrolled patients, and just over 30% achieved disease control.

The study evaluated CTLA-4 blockade (ipilimumab) given together with focal radiation therapy in patients who had chemo-refractory metastatic non-small-cell lung cancer. This clone was seen only once. Its antigen is currently not known. Base quality data are lacking; no much larger clone is found one base away. Study-wide findings and limitations: Early dynamic changes in blood T cell clones, together with increased serum interferon-beta after radiation, were reported as the strongest predictors of response. TCR clones derived from tumors expanded in peripheral blood after treatment with radiotherapy and ipilimumab.

Library preparation used the immunoSEQ multiplex PCR assay. TCRdb obtained this table from immuneACCESS and retained in-frame rearrangements with V and J assigned. These tables miss some clones; where compared with another copy, unresolved V genes account for less than half of the shortfall, and the remainder is unexplained. This sample gives tens of thousands of clones in total; approximately 86% of them show up just once. The ten top clones hold approximately 16% of the sample. The CDR3, from cysteine to phenylalanine, totals 17 residues. Just the 51-base CDR3 DNA is kept, in frame starting at base 1. CDR1 and CDR2 are drawn from the germline V gene: SGHRS, YFSETQ. V gives up 1 base and J gives up 4 bases, and the segment between their germline ends measures 15 bases.

Source: peripheral blood, taken from a patient treated with radiotherapy plus ipilimumab. The receptor was derived from a human donor with non-small cell lung cancer that progressed on radiotherapy plus ipilimumab. This receptor chain uses TRBV5-1 and TRBJ2-6, and possibly TRBD1, on 8 matching bases. The DNA reads TGCGCCAGCAGCTTGCCACAGGGGGGGACCGGGGCCAACGTCCTGACTTTC. It codes for CASSLPQGGTGANVLTF.